This paragraph covers one T cell receptor beta chain sequence. Indicated time point: newly diagnosed GD, antithyroid drugs for less than 3 months. The TCR library was prepared using RNA isolated from PBMCs. The data were taken from a study of regulatory T cells in long-lasting Graves disease. Study-wide background: Graves' patients diagnosed newly had used antithyroid drugs under 3 months.

CDR3 length equals 13 residues. The germline gives CDR1 DFQATT, CDR2 SNEGSKA (reference sequence). Between the trimmed V and J ends, which lost 0 bases and 8 bases, there was a span of 10 bases. Arm-PCR with iRepertoire HTBI primers amplified the CDR3 regions for these TCR beta libraries. TCRdb used MiXCR to reprocess the multiplex PCR reads, holding one entry per CDR3 protein. The data show 360,000 or so distinct CDR3 sequences, 16% seen once. Another study also made use of these data, one on T cells in Graves' hyperthyroidism and ophthalmopathy.

The rearrangement uses TRBV20-1 and TRBJ1-4; D perhaps matches TRBD1 (5 bases). This TCR came from a man aged 40-49 years with Graves disease. The sample here was peripheral blood mononuclear cells (PBMCs), taken at new diagnosis, from a patient treated with antithyroid drugs. CDR3: CSARERTTEKLFF. The DNA for the CDR3 is TGCAGTGCTAGAGAGAGGACAACAGAAAAACTGTTTTTT.